Detailed here is one T cell receptor beta chain. The antigen is not known. Ahead of sequencing, the ViraFEST assay grew antigen-specific CD4+ T cells using viral peptide pools. Culturing for roughly 10 days preceded CD4+ T cell isolation. Testing of the vaccine recipients showed negative nucleocapsid antibodies and no prior SARS-CoV-2 infection. After 2 million or so PBMC were placed in each well, they were cultured with approximately 10 IU/ml IL-2 and about 10 ug/ml peptides. Days 3 and 7 saw half the medium replaced with IL-2 medium. V lost 0 bases to trimming and J lost 8 bases, with 13 bases between them. Germline CDR1 is KGHSH and CDR2 is LQKENI. This CDR3 is built from 15 residues. Clones were read by immunoSEQ multiplex PCR, and TCRdb kept only the in-frame ones, dropping some. The sample contains tens of thousands of clones, more than 60% of which appear only once. The data originate from a study of vaccination effects on CD4 cells after COVID-19. Study at large: BNT162b2 vaccine or mRNA-1273 vaccine was given to participants in two doses.

The chain links TRBV18 to TRBJ1-4; no clear D gene. This receptor was obtained from a human donor who received a COVID-19 vaccine. This specimen consisted of CD4+ T cells from PBMCs cultured with SARS-CoV-2 spike peptides, obtained before COVID-19 vaccination. Written as DNA, the CDR3 is TGTGCCAGCTCACCACCGATCACCGGAGGGGAAAAACTGTTTTTT. This gives the protein CASSPPITGGEKLFF.